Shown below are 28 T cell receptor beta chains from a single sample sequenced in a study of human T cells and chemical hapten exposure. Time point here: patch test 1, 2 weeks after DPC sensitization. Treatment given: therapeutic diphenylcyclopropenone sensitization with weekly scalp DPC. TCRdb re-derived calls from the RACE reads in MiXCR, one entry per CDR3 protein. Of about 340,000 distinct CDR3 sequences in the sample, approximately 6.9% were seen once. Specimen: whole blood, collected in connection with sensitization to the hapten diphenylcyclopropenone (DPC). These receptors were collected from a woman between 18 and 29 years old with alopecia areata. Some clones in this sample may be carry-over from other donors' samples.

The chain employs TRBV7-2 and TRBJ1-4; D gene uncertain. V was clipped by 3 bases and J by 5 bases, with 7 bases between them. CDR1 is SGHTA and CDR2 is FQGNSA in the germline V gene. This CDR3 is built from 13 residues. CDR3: CASSFQFNEKLFF. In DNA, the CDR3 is TGTGCCAGCAGCTTCCAGTTCAATGAAAAACTGTTTTTT.

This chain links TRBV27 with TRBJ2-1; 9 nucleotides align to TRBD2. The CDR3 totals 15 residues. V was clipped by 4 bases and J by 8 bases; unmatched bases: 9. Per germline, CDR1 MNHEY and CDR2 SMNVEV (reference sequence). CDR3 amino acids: CASSSSGTSWDEQFF. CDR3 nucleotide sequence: TGTGCCAGCAGTTCTTCCGGGACTAGCTGGGATGAGCAGTTCTTC.

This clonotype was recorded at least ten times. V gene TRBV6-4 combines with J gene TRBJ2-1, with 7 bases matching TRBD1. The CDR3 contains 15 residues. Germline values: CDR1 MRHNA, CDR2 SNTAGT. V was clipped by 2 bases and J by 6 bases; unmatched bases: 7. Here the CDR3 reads CASSDDRDGSNEQFF. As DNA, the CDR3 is TGTGCCAGCAGTGACGACAGGGATGGAAGCAATGAGCAGTTCTTC.

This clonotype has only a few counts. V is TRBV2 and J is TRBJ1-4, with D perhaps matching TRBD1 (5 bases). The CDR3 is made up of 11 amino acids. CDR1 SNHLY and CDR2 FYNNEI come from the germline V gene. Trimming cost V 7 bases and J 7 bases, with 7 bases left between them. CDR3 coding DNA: TGTGCCAGCACAGGGCGTGAAAAACTGTTTTTT. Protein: CASTGREKLFF. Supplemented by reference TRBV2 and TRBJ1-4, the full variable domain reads EPEVTQTPSHQVTQMGQEVILRCVPISNHLYFYWYRQILGQKVEFLVSFYNNEISEKSEIFDDQFSVERPDGSNFTLKIRSTKLEDSAMYFCASTGREKLFFGSGTQLSVL.

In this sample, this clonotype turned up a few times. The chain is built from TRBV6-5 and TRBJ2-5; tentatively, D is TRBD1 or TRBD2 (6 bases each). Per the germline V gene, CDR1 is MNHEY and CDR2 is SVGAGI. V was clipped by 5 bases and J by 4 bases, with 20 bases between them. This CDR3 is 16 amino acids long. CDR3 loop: CASSAVPGAPAETQYF. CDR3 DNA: TGTGCCAGCAGTGCCGTCCCGGGGGCCCCGGCAGAGACCCAGTACTTC.

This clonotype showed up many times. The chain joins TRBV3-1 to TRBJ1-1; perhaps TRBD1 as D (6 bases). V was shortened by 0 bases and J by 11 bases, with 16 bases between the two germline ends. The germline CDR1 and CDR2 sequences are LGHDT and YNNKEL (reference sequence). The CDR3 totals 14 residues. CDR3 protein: CASSQDQGRTRAFF. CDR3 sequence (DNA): TGTGCCAGCAGCCAAGATCAGGGGCGGACCAGGGCTTTCTTT.

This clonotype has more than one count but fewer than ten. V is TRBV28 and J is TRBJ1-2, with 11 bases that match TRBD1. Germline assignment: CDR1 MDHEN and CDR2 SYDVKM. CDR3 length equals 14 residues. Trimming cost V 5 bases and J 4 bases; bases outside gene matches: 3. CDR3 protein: CASSSGTGGYGYTF. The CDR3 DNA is TGTGCCAGCAGTAGCGGGACAGGGGGCTATGGCTACACCTTC.

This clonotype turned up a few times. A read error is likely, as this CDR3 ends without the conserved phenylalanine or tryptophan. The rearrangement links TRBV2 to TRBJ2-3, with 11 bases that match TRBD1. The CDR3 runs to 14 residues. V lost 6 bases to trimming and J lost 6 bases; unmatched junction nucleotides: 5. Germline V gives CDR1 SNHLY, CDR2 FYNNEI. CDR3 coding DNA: TGTGCCAGCAGCTGGACAGGGGGCCGGGATACGCAGTATTTG. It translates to CASSWTGGRDTQYL.

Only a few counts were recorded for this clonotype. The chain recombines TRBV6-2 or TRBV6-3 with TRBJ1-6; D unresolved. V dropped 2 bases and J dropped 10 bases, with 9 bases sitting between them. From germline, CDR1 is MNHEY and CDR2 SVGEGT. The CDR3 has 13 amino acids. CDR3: CASSYGMWSPLHF. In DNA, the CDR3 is TGTGCCAGCAGTTACGGCATGTGGTCACCCCTCCACTTT.

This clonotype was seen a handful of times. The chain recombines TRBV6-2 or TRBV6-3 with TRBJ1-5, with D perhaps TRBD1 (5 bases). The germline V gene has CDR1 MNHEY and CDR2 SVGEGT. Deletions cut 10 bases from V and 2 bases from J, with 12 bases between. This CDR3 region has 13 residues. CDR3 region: CATGTRGNQPQHF. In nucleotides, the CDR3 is TGTGCCACCGGGACCAGGGGCAATCAGCCCCAGCATTTT.

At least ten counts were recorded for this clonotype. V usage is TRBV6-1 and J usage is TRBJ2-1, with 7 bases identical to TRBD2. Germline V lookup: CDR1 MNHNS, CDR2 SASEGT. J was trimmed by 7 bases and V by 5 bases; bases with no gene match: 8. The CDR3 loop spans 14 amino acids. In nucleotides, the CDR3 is TGTGCCAGCAGTTCGGGGGGAACAAGGAATGAGCAGTTCTTC. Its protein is CASSSGGTRNEQFF.

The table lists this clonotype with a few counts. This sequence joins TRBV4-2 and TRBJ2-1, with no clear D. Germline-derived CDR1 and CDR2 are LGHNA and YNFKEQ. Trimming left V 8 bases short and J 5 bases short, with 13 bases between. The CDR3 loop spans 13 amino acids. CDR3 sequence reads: CASGRAPDNEQFF. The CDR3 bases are TGTGCCAGCGGTCGGGCCCCCGACAATGAGCAGTTCTTC.

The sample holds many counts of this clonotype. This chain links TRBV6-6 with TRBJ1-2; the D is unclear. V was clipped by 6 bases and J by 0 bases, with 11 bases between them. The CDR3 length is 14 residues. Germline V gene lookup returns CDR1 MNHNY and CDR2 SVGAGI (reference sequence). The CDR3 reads CASRPSTANYGYTF. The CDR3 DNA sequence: TGTGCCAGCAGACCATCGACGGCTAACTATGGCTACACCTTC.

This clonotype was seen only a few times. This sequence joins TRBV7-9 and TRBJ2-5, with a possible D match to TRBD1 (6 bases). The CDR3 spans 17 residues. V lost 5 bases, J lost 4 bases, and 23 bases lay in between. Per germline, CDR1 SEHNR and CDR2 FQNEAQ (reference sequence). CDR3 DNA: TGTGCCAGCAGCCCAAAGGGGGATACCGGAGCACGAGAGACCCAGTACTTC. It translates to CASSPKGDTGARETQYF.

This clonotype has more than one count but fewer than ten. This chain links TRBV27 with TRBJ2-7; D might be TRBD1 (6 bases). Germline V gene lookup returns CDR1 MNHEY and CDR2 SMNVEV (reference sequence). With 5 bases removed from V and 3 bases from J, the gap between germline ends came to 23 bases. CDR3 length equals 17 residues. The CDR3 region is CASSPRRDISGYYEQYF. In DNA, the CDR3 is TGTGCCAGCAGTCCGCGCCGGGACATTTCGGGGTACTACGAGCAGTACTTC.

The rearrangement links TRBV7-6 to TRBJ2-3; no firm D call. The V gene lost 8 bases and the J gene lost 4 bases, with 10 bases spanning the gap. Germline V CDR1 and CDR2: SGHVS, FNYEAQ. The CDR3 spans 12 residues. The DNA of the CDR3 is TGTGCCAGCGCCCCCTGGGCAGATACGCAGTATTTT. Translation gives CASAPWADTQYF.

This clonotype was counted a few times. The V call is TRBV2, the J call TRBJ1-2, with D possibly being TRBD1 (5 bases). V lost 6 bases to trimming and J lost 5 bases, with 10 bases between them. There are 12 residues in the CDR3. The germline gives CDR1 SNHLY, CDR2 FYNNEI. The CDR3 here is CASRTDWYGYTF. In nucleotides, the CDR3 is TGTGCCAGCAGGACAGACTGGTATGGCTACACCTTC.

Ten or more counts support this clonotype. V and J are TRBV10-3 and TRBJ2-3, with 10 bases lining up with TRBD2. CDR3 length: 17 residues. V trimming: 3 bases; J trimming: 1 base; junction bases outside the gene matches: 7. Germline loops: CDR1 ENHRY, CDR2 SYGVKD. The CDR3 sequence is CAISDVLAGLGTDTQYF. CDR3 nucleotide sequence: TGTGCCATCAGTGACGTACTAGCGGGGTTAGGCACAGATACGCAGTATTTT.

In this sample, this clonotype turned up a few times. This CDR3 reads CASSLAAHQETQYF. Here the CDR3 DNA reads TGTGCCAGCTCTCTAGCGGCTCACCAAGAGACCCAGTACTTC. V is TRBV6-5 and J is TRBJ2-5, with TRBD2 identical over 7 bases. The trim removed 8 bases at V and 0 bases at J, leaving 6 bases unmatched. CDR3 length equals 14 residues. The V gene's germline CDR1 is MNHEY and CDR2 SVGAGI.

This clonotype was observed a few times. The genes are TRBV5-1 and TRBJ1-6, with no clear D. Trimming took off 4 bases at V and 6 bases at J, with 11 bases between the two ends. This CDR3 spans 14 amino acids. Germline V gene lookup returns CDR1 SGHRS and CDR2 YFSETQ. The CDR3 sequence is CASSPGTTNSPLHF. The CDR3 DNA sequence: TGCGCCAGCAGCCCCGGCACGACTAATTCACCCCTCCACTTT.

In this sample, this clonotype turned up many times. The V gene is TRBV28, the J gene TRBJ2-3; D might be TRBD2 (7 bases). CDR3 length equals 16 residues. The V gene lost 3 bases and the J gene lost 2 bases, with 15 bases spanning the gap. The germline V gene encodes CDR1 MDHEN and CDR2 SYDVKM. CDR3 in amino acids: CASSFPGGGDTDTQYF. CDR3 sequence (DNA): TGTGCCAGCAGTTTCCCTGGCGGGGGCGACACAGATACGCAGTATTTT.

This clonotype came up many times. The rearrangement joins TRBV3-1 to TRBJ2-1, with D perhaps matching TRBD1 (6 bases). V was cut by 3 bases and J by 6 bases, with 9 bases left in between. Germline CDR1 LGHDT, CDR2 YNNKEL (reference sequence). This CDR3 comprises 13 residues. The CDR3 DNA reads TGTGCCAGCAGCCAGCGAGGGGGCAATGAGCAGTTCTTC. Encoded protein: CASSQRGGNEQFF.

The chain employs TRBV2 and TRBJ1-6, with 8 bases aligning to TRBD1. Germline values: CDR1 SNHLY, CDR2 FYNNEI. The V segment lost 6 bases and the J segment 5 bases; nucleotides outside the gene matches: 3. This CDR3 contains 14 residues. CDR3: CASSVTGDNSPLHF. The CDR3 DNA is TGTGCCAGCAGCGTGACAGGGGATAATTCACCCCTCCACTTT.

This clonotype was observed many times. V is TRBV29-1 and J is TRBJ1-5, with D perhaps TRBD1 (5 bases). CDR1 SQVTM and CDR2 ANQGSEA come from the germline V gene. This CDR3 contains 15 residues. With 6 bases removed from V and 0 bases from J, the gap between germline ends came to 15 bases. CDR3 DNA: TGCAGCGTGGGGGAGGGACTGTCTAGCAATCAGCCCCAGCATTTT. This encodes CSVGEGLSSNQPQHF.

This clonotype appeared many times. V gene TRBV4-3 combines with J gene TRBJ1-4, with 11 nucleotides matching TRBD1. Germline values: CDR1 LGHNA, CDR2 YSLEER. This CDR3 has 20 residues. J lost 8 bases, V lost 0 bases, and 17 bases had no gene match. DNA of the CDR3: TGCGCCAGCAGCCAAGATGACCGAGGACAGGGGGCTATATATTCCGAAAAACTGTTTTTT. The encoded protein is CASSQDDRGQGAIYSEKLFF.

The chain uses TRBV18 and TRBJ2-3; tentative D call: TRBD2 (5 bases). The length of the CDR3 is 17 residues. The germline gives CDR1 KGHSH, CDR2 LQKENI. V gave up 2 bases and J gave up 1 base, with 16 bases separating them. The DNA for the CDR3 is TGTGCCAGCTCACCATTGGAGAAAGCGGCTCGCACAGATACGCAGTATTTT. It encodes CASSPLEKAARTDTQYF.

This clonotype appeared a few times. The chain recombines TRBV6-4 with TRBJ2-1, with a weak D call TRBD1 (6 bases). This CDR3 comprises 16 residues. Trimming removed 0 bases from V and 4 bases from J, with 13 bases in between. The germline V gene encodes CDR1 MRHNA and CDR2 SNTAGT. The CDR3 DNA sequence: TGTGCCAGCAGTGACTCCGCAGGGGTAGGATACAATGAGCAGTTCTTC. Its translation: CASSDSAGVGYNEQFF.

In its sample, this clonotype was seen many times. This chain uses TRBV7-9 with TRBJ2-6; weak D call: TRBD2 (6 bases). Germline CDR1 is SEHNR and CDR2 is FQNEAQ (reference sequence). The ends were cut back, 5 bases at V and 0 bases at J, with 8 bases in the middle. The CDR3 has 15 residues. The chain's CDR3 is CASSRGNSGANVLTF. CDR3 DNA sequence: TGTGCCAGCAGCCGGGGGAACTCTGGGGCCAACGTCCTGACTTTC.